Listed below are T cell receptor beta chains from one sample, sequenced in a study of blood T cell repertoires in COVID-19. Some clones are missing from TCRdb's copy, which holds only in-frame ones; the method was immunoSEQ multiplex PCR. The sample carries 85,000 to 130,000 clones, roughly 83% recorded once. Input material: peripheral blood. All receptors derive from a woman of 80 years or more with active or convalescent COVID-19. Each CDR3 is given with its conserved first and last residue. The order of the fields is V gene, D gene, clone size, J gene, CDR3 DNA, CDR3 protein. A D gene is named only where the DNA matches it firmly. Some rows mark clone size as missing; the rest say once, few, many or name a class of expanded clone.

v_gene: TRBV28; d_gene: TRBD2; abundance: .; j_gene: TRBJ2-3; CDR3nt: TGTGCCAGCAGTCCGAATTCCCGACTAGCGGGGGGGAACACAGATACGCAGTATTTT; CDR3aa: CASSPNSRLAGGNTDTQYF
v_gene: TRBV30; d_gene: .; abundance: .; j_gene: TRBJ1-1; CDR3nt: TGTGCCTGGAGCGACACTGAAGCTTTCTTT; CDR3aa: CAWSDTEAFF
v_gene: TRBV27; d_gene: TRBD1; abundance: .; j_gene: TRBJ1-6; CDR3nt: TGTGCCAGCAGTCCCTGGGACAGCAATTCACCCCTCCACTTT; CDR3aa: CASSPWDSNSPLHF
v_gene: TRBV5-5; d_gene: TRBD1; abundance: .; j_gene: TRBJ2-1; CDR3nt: TGTGCCAGCAGCTTAGACAGGGTGTTTGGCAATGAGCAGTTCTTC; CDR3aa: CASSLDRVFGNEQFF
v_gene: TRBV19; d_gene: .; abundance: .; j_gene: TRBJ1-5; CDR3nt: TGTGCCAGTAGACAACCGGGGTACGATCAGCCCCAGCATTTT; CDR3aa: CASRQPGYDQPQHF
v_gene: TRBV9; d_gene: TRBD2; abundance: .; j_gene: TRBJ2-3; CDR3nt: TGTGCCAGCAGTAGGAGCGGGGGGGCGGGTCCTGGCACAGATACGCAGTATTTT; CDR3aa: CASSRSGGAGPGTDTQYF
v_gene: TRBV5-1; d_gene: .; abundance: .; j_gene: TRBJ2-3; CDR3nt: TGCGCCAGCAGCTTGCCTAGCACAGATACGCAGTATTTT; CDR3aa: CASSLPSTDTQYF
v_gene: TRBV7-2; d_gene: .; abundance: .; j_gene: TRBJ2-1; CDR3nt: TGTGCCAGCACCGAACAGGGGACTCACTACAATGAGCAGTTCTTC; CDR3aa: CASTEQGTHYNEQFF
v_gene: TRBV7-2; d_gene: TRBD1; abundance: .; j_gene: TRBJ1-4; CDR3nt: TGTGCCAGCAGCTTAGCACCGGGACAGTTTGGTGAAAAACTGTTTTTT; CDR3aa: CASSLAPGQFGEKLFF
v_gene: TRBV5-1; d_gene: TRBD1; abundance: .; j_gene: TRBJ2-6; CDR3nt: TGCGCCAGCAGCACAGGGGACGAAACCAACGTCCTGACTTTC; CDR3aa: CASSTGDETNVLTF
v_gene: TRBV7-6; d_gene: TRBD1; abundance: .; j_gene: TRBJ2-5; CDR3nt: TGTGCCAGCAGGGACAGGGGCATCGAGACCCAGTACTTC; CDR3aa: CASRDRGIETQYF
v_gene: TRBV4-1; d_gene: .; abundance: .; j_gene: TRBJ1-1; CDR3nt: TGCGCCAGCAGCCCCATAGGGGCGAACACTGAAGCTTTCTTT; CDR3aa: CASSPIGANTEAFF
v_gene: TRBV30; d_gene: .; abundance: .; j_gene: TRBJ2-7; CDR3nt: TGTGCCTGGAGTCGGGATCCTTACGAGCAGTACTTC; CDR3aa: CAWSRDPYEQYF
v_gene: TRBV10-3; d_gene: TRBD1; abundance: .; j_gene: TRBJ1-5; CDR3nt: TGTGCCATCAGTGAGCCTTTAGGGACAGGAAACAATCAGCCCCAGCATTTT; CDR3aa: CAISEPLGTGNNQPQHF
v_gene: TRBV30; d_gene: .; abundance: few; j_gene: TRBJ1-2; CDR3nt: TGTGCCTGGAGCACAGGGTCCTATGGCTACACCTTC; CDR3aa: CAWSTGSYGYTF
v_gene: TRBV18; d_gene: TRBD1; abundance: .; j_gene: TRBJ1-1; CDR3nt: TGTGCCAGCTCACCCTCTAACAGGGGGCGAAACACTGAAGCTTTCTTT; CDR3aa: CASSPSNRGRNTEAFF
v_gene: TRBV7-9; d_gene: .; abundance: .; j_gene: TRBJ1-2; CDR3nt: TGTGCCAGCAGCGAGCTGGCGGGGGTAACTGGCTACACCTTC; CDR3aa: CASSELAGVTGYTF
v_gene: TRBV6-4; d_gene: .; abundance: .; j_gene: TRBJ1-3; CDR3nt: TGTGCCAGCAGTGGGGGTCCAGGGGACGCCGCCGGCACTGGAAACACCATATATTTT; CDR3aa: CASSGGPGDAAGTGNTIYF
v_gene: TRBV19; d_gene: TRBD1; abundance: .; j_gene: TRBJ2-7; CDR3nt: TGTGCCACCCAGACAGGGGACACCTACGAGCAGTACTTC; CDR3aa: CATQTGDTYEQYF
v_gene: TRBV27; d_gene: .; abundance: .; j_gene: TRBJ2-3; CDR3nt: TGTGCCAGCAGTTTGGGGTTTGGGAGGCCTACGCAGTATTTT; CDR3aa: CASSLGFGRPTQYF
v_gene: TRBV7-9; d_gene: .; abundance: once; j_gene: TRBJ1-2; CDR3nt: TGTGCCAGCAGCTTATCCACAGGGCATAATGGCTACACCTTC; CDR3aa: CASSLSTGHNGYTF
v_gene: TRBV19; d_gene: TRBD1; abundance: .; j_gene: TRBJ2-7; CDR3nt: TGTGCCAGTTCCGACCCGGGACAGGGGTCCTACGAGCAGTACTTC; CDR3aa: CASSDPGQGSYEQYF
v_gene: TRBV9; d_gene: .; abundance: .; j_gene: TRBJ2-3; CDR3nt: TGTGCCAGCAGCACCCGACTAGGCCCGGATACGCAGTATTTT; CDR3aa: CASSTRLGPDTQYF
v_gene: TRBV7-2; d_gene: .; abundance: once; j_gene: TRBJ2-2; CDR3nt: TGTGCCAGCAGCGCAGGAGGGCCGATGACCGGGGAGCTGTTTTTT; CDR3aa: CASSAGGPMTGELFF
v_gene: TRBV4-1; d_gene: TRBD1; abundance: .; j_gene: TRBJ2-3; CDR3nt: TGCGCCAGCAGCCAAGGCCGGGACAGGGGCACAGATACGCAGTATTTT; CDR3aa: CASSQGRDRGTDTQYF
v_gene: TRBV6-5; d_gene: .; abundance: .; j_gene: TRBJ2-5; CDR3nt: TGTGCCAGCAGTTACGGGCCAAACCAAGGTGTCGAGACCCAGTACTTC; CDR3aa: CASSYGPNQGVETQYF
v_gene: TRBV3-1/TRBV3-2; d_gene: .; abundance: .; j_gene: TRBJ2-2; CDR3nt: TGTGCCAGCAGCCATGCGGGGAGCACCGGGGAGCTGTTTTTT; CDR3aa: CASSHAGSTGELFF
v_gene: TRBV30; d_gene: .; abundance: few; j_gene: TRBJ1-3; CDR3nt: TGTGCCTGGACAGAAAGAAACACCATATATTTT; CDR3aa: CAWTERNTIYF